This TCR beta chain was sequenced during a study of cytomegalovirus exposure and HLA in healthy donors (dated by TCRdb to the late 2010s). The study in broad terms: An earlier analysis of some 620 of the donors reported 250 to 300 Gb of sequence data and some 110 million unique TCR beta sequences obtained from about 179 million T cells. About 300 gigabases of sequencing data and 70 million to 100 million unique TCR sequences made up an early release that covered under 750 HLA-typed donors. Of the roughly 400 genotyped donors, around 81% fell in the genetic ancestry cluster associated with self-reported Caucasian donors. The aim of the study was to test whether cataloging public T cell receptors could identify signatures of past pathogen exposure. The study used immunosequencing to profile the T cell repertoires of 600 to 850 subjects and linked those repertoires to cytomegalovirus serostatus. Besides the first cohort of 666 subjects, a separate validation cohort made up of some 110 different subjects was used. To predict cytomegalovirus infection status, the study combined high-throughput TCR immunosequencing, statistical association of individual TCRs with disease status, and machine learning. A later analysis re-analyzed previously published TCR beta repertoires from roughly 690 donors and added high-resolution HLA genotyping to study TCR occurrence patterns. In the later analysis, no new phenotypic data were used to find candidate immune exposures; instead, reliance was placed on TCR beta sequences and their occurrence across donors. To decide whether each TCR beta V gene segment behaved as functional or pseudogenic, an earlier analysis of over 500 of the donors relied on high-throughput TCR beta sequencing. Donor age, sex, ethnicity and CMV serostatus were compiled together with the repertoire data. In a later genetic analysis, genome-wide SNP genotypes for about three fifths of the roughly 670 donors were used, and that subset was treated as a discovery cohort. All discovery cohort repertoires had been generated using a single sequencing platform. Both class I and class II loci were covered by HLA typing, at four-digit resolution. The number of typed donors differed by locus: about 629-630 for A, B, C, DRB1 and DQB1; 500 to 550 for DQA1; 600 to 610 for DPA1; and about 470 for DPB1. Roughly five DR-DQ haplotypes were handled as single units for association and clustering because linkage in the cohort was strong. Among a few hundred genotyped donors of the cohort, an average of 235,054 unique TCR beta nucleotide sequences were sequenced per donor, 15% to 20% of them non-productive. Results the study describes overall, beyond this receptor: It was suggested by the authors that the approach could potentially be generalized to other disease states and immunological phenotypes. Compared with equally common non-associated chains, HLA-associated TCR beta chains in a later analysis were more clonally expanded and had lower generation probabilities. According to a later genetic analysis, donors in an Asian-associated ancestry cluster had fewer N-insertions in productive TCRs than the roughly 700-donor mean. In an earlier analysis of approximately 590 of the donors, most TCR beta V segments were observed in productive rearrangements about 90% or about 30% of the time, broadly matching IMGT annotations. The presence/absence analyses assumed that sequencing depth was roughly uniform across donors, and that assumption may not be true. In a later analysis, several top co-occurrence clusters were reported to appear linked to parvovirus B19, influenza, CMV and Epstein-Barr virus. Immune exposure information for the cohort was limited to CMV serostatus. When HLA alleles, especially DR and DQ, strongly co-occurred, attributing TCR associations to individual alleles was difficult. A further reported finding was that TCR beta sequences accurately predicted the HLA-A and HLA-B alleles for most subjects in the first cohort. At a false discovery rate of 0.05, a later analysis linked 15,000 to 20,000 TCR beta sequences to specific HLA alleles. A later analysis found that most CMV-associated TCR beta chains appeared HLA-restricted, with HLA associations seemingly driven largely by CMV exposure. In this cohort, only TCR beta chains were sequenced, and detectable features were limited by the absence of alpha or paired-chain data. Correlated functional status among segregating V segments might be attributable to linkage disequilibrium, but an unknown experimental factor could not be ruled out. While some public TCRs were present in many individuals, most TCR sequences turned up only very rarely across donors. A few of the identified cytomegalovirus-associated TCR beta chains were confirmed in vitro to be specific for cytomegalovirus antigens. The study listed approximately 150 TCR beta chains as associated with cytomegalovirus. A later analysis found that TCR association rates varied across HLA loci, with DRB1 alleles showing the most associated TCRs and HLA-C alleles the fewest. V-gene and J-gene trimming of TCR beta chains was associated with a missense DCLRE1C variant in a later genetic analysis, and the association was replicated in an independent cohort. Cytomegalovirus status was reported to be diagnosed by the classifier with high specificity and sensitivity in both the original and validation cohorts. Seventeen rarely observed V segments, including chromosome 9 orphons, were excluded from the earlier analysis of approximately 600 of the donors because counts were too low. Because HLA typing was missing for some donors at each locus, association tests included only the typed subset. A group of highly shared sequence variants was considered likely to be a technical artifact of the sequencing pipeline.

A remark on this clone: The antigen it recognizes is unknown. No much larger clonotype is one base removed from it; base qualities were not supplied.

The cohort was made up of roughly 670 healthy bone marrow donors. All cohort members were sampled while nominally healthy, although unrecorded immune exposures were likely present. The donor was CMV seropositive and was included in the group of 290 or so seropositive cohort members. A peripheral blood sample was collected from each donor, and TCR beta sequencing was performed on peripheral blood mononuclear cells. Genomic DNA was extracted from the blood cell samples with the Qiagen DNeasy Blood Extraction Kit. Libraries were constructed by the immunoSEQ multiplex PCR assay. A mixture of 60 forward primers for TCR Vbeta segments and 13 reverse primers for TCR Jbeta segments was used in the multiplex PCR. The CDR3 region of rearranged TCR beta genes was amplified from genomic DNA by a multiplex PCR assay. The Illumina HiSeq System was used to sequence the amplified TCR beta libraries as 87-base-pair reads. On the study's bioinformatics: A later analysis tallied approximately 87 million unique TCR beta chains across the 700 or so repertoires, and about 10 million of those chains were shared by two or more donors. Raw reads were error-corrected and collapsed into unique sequences with a nearest-neighbor algorithm that merged closely related sequences to remove PCR and sequencing errors. Alignment of CDR3 sequences to IMGT reference sequences was used to assign V, D and J gene segments. For a sequence to be retained, a match of at least six nucleotides to both a V gene segment and a J gene segment was required. A rearrangement counted as productive if the CDR3 had no stop codons and remained in frame with V and J, and every other rearrangement counted as non-productive. Following IMGT convention, CDR3 was defined as the stretch from the second conserved V-encoded cysteine to the conserved J-encoded phenylalanine. The earlier analysis of about 500 of the donors excluded sequences that lacked an unambiguous match to a single V gene segment. In an earlier analysis of a few hundred of the donors, V segments were called functional above 56.7% productive rearrangements and were called segregating when the between-donor standard deviation exceeded 5%. To diagnose cytomegalovirus status from the catalog of TCR beta chain sequences, a statistical classification framework was built. A later analysis assigned V and J genes by comparing TCR nucleotide sequences with IMGT/GENE-DB human TR gene sequences. Using the TCRdist pipeline, a later analysis assigned CDR3 sequences along with most-parsimonious VDJ recombination scenarios. A later analysis defined each TCR beta chain by its CDR3 amino acid sequence plus V-gene family, and excluded reads lacking a unique V-gene family. A later analysis removed 500 to 600 highly shared, low-generation-probability nucleotide sequences to deal with suspected cross-contamination and a sequencing artifact. In a later analysis, a clonal expansion index was calculated for each public chain from normalized within-repertoire ranks of inferred template counts. In a later analysis, generation probabilities were computed using a VDJ recombination model fitted to out-of-frame rearrangements, and the results were checked against IGoR. In a later analysis, TCR-TCR, TCR-HLA and TCR-CMV co-occurrence was scored with hypergeometric tests, and a repertoire-size bias correction was applied to TCR pairs. In a later analysis, false discovery rates were estimated by permuting HLA or CMV assignments 20 times. In a later analysis, co-occurring TCRs were grouped with DBSCAN, and TCRdist sequence similarity was added when clustering was performed within HLA-allele-positive subsets. Repertoires with fewer than 30,000 or more than 120,000 public chains were left out of co-occurrence clustering, as were four to six repertoires with anomalous nucleotide sharing. Entries here come from immuneACCESS through TCRdb and include only in-frame sequences with V and J called. Some clones fail to appear in such tables; in the studies checked, an unresolved V gene covers under half of the shortfall, and the cause of the remainder is unknown. That table is the source of V, J and clone size, and D and trimming were worked out from the DNA. The sample yields fewer than 70,000 clones; 65% to 75% were counted once. The ten largest clones add up to 11% of the sample.

Sequenced sample: PBMCs. The receptor was derived from a woman in her fifties or sixties in good health and CMV-seropositive.

The nucleotide sequence is TGTGCCAGCAGTTCGGGACAGGTGCCTTACGAGCAGTACTTC. This yields the protein CASSSGQVPYEQYF. The chain was built from TRBV6-5 and TRBJ2-7; 8 middle bases align to TRBD1. The CDR3 spans 14 residues, from the cysteine through the phenylalanine. The sequence is cut down to CDR3 DNA, 42 bases in frame from base 1. V is trimmed back by 4 bases and J by 4 bases, and the junction contains 6 bases that no gene match accounts for. CDR1 and CDR2 were assigned from the germline V gene as MNHEY and SVGAGI.